The rows below give T cell receptor beta chains drawn from one sample of a study of beta chain features in type 1 diabetes. The assay was immunoSEQ multiplex PCR, and TCRdb's table has in-frame clones only and misses some. In the table there are hundreds of thousands of clones, roughly 13% of which are singletons. The sequencing input was naive CD4+ T cells from blood. The receptor source for this set is a middle-aged woman in good health. CDR3s include the opening cysteine and the closing phenylalanine or tryptophan. The D gene is left open where the match is weak. Some rows mark clone size as missing; the rest say once, few, many or name a class of expanded clone.

clone_size j_call d_call v_call cdr3_nt cdr3_aa
NA TRBJ1-2 TRBD1 TRBV29-1 TGCAGCGCCCGACAGGGTGGCTATGGCTACACCTTC CSARQGGYGYTF
NA TRBJ1-2 TRBD1 TRBV6-1 TGTGCCAGCAGGTGGGACAGTACTAACTATGGCTACACCTTC CASRWDSTNYGYTF
few TRBJ2-7 NA TRBV5-1 TGCGCCAGCAGCTTGGCCCAGGGGGGCTACGAGCAGTACTTC CASSLAQGGYEQYF
few TRBJ2-1 TRBD2 TRBV11-2 TGTGCCAGCAGCCTCACTAGCGGGGGGGCTCGTGGGCAGTTCTTC CASSLTSGGARGQFF
few TRBJ2-2 TRBD2 TRBV30 TGTGCCTGGAGTGTTTTGGCTAGCGGGGGGATTACCGGGGAGCTGTTTTTT CAWSVLASGGITGELFF
few TRBJ1-1 NA TRBV19 TGTGCCAGTAGTATTCAAGGTCAGGTGAGATTCACTGAAGCTTTCTTT CASSIQGQVRFTEAFF
few TRBJ2-7 TRBD1 TRBV12-5 TGTGCTAGTGGTGGAACGACAGGGCCCGAGCAGTACTTC CASGGTTGPEQYF
NA TRBJ2-1 TRBD2 TRBV7-2 TGTGCCAGCAGCCCTCGATCGGGGGGGGTGCAGTTCTTC CASSPRSGGVQFF
NA TRBJ2-7 NA TRBV18 TGTGCCAGCTCACTAACGTACTACGACTACTACGAGCAGTACTTC CASSLTYYDYYEQYF
NA TRBJ1-2 TRBD1 TRBV4-3 TGCGCCAGCAGCCAAGCCCAGGGACAGGGCTATGGCTACACCTTC CASSQAQGQGYGYTF
NA TRBJ1-1 TRBD1 TRBV27 TGTGCCAGCAGCCTGAGCTTGGGATTAGGGGGCGGAAACACTGAAGCTTTCTTT CASSLSLGLGGGNTEAFF
few TRBJ2-7 TRBD1 TRBV5-1 TGCGCCAGCAGTAGGGACAGGGCCTACGAGCAGTACTTC CASSRDRAYEQYF
many TRBJ1-2 TRBD1 TRBV23-1 TGCGCCAGCAGTCCAGGGGGATGTGGCTACACCTTC CASSPGGCGYTF
few TRBJ2-1 NA TRBV2 TGTGCCAGCAGTGAAGGAGGTTGGGCCTACAATGAGCAGTTCTTC CASSEGGWAYNEQFF
NA TRBJ1-2 NA TRBV6-5 TGTGCCAGCAGTTTCCATCTAAGGGAGAATGGCTACACCTTC CASSFHLRENGYTF
few TRBJ1-2 NA TRBV9 TGTGCCAGCAGCGTAGGTCCGGGCCCGGGGGGCTACACCTTC CASSVGPGPGGYTF
NA TRBJ1-3 TRBD1 TRBV7-9 TGTGCCAGCAGCGCCTGGACAGGGGACCCAAACACCATATATTTT CASSAWTGDPNTIYF
NA TRBJ2-7 TRBD1 TRBV13 TGTGCCAGCAGCTTAGGGACAGGGGTTTCTGTCGAGCAGTACTTC CASSLGTGVSVEQYF
few TRBJ1-2 TRBD1 TRBV18 TGTGCCAGCTCACAGGGACAGGGCCGACTCTATGGCTACACCTTC CASSQGQGRLYGYTF
NA TRBJ2-2 NA TRBV11-2 TGTGCCAGCAGCTTAGATCTTTTGAGGCTAGCCCCCGGGGAGCTGTTTTTT CASSLDLLRLAPGELFF
NA TRBJ2-3 NA TRBV7-8 TGTGCCAGCAGCCCTGGACAGAAGCCAGATACGCAGTATTTT CASSPGQKPDTQYF
few TRBJ2-7 NA TRBV18 TGTGCCAGCTCACCCGCCGCGTACGAGCAGTACTTC CASSPAAYEQYF
NA TRBJ2-3 TRBD2 TRBV4-1 TGCGCCAGCAGCCAAGTTGGAACTAGCGGGGATACGCAGTATTTT CASSQVGTSGDTQYF